This T cell receptor beta chain was captured in a study of cytomegalovirus exposure and HLA in healthy donors. CDR3 size: 15 residues. J was trimmed by 2 bases and V by 6 bases; bases with no gene match: 6. Germline V CDR1 and CDR2: SGHNT, YYREEE (reference sequence). This clone was seen only once. Antigen unknown. The study, taken as a whole, reports: A later analysis reported that several of the most significant clusters appeared to be linked to common viral pathogens, among them Epstein-Barr virus. Rarity characterized most TCR sequences, yet some public TCRs appeared in many donors. Highest at DRB1 and lowest at HLA-C, TCR association rates differed among HLA loci in a later analysis.

PCR employed 60 Vbeta and 13 Jbeta primers. In the authors' workflow: About 12 million of the 80 million or so unique TCR beta chains counted in a later analysis were shared. The assay was immunoSEQ multiplex PCR, and TCRdb's table has in-frame clones only and misses some. V and J calls and clone size are copied from that table; D and trimming were computed from the DNA. The sample lists about 180,000 clones, over 80% occurring once. The specimen sequenced was PBMCs. This clonotype originated in a girl between 10 and 17 years old in good health and CMV-seropositive. V and J are TRBV5-4 and TRBJ2-7, with TRBD1 identical over 12 bases. CDR3 residues: CASKSGDRGPYEQYF. The DNA of the CDR3 is TGTGCCAGCAAAAGCGGGGACAGGGGGCCCTACGAGCAGTACTTC.